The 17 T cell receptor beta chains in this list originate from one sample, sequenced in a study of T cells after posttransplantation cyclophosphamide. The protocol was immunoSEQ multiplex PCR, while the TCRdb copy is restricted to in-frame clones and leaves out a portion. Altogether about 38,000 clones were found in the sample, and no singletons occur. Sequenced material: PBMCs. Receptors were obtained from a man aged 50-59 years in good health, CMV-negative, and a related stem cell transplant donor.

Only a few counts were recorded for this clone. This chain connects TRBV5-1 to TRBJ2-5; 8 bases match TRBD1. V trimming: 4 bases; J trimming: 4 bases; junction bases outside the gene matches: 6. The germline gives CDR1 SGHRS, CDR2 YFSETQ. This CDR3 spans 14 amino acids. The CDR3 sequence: CASSAGQGGETQYF. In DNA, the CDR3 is TGCGCCAGCAGCGCAGGACAGGGCGGAGAGACCCAGTACTTC.

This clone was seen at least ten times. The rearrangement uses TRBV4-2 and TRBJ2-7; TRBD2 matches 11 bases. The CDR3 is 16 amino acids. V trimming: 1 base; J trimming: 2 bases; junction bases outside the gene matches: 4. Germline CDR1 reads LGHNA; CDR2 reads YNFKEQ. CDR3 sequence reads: CASSQGLAGGTYEQYF. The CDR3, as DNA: TGTGCCAGCAGCCAAGGCCTAGCGGGAGGAACCTACGAGCAGTACTTC.

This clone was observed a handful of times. The DNA of the CDR3 is TGTGCCAGCAGCCCGAAGACTAGCGGGAGCAATGAGCAGTTCTTC. This sequence encodes CASSPKTSGSNEQFF. The chain couples TRBV11-2 to TRBJ2-1, with TRBD2 matching over 12 bases. The CDR3 has 15 residues. In germline, CDR1 is SGHAT, CDR2 FQNNGV. V dropped 5 bases and J dropped 6; count of bases not matched to a gene: 5.

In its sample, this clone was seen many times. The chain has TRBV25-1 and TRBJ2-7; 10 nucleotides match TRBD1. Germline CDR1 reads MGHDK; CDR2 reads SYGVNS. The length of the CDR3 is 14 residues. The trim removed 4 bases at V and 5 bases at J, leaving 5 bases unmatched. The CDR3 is CASSGPGTGDEQYF. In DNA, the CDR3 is TGTGCCAGCAGTGGACCCGGGACAGGGGACGAGCAGTACTTC.

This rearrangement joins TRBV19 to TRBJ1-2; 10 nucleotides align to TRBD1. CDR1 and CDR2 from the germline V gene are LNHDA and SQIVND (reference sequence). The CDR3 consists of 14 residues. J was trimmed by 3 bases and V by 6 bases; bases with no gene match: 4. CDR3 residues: CASRGTGEDYGYTF. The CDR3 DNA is TGTGCCAGTAGGGGGACAGGGGAGGACTATGGCTACACCTTC.

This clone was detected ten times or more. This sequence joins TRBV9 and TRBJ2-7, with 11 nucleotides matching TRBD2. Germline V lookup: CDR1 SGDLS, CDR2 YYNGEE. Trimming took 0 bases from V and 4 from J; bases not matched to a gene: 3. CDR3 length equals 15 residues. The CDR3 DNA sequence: TGTGCCAGCAGCGTAGCCGGGACTAGCGGTTACGAGCAGTACTTC. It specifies CASSVAGTSGYEQYF.

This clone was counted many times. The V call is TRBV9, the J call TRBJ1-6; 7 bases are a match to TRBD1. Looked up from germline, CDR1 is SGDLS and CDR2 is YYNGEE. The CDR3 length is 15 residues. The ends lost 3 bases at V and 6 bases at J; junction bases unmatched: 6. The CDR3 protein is CASSGAGGTNSPLHF. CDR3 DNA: TGTGCCAGCAGCGGCGCAGGGGGGACTAATTCACCCCTCCACTTT.

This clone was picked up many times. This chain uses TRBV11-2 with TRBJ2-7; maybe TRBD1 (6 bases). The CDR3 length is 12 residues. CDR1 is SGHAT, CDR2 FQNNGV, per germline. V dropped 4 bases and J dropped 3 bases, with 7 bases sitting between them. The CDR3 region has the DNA TGTGCCAGCAGCTCCAGGGGCTACGAGCAGTACTTC. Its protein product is CASSSRGYEQYF.

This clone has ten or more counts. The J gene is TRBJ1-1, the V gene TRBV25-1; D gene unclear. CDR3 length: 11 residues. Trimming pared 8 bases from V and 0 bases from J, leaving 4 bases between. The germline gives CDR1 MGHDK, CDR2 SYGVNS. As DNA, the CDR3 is TGTGCCAGCGTCTTGAACACTGAAGCTTTCTTT. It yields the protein CASVLNTEAFF.

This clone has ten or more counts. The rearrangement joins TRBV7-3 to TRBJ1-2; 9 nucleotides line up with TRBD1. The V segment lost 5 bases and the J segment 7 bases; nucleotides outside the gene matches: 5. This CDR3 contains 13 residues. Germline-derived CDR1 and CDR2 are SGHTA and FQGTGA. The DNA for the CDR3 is TGTGCCAGCAGCCCGGACAGGGGAGGTGGCTACACCTTC. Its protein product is CASSPDRGGGYTF.

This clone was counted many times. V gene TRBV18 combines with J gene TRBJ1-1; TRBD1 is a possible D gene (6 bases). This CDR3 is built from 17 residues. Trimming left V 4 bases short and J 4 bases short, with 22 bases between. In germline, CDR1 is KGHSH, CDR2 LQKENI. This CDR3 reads CASSRDQTGSLGTEAFF. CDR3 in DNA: TGTGCCAGCTCACGGGATCAGACAGGTTCTTTAGGCACTGAAGCTTTCTTT.

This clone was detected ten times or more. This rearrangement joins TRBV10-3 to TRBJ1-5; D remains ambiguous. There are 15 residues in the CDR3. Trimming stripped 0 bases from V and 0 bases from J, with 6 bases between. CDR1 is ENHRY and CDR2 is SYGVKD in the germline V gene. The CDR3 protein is CAISESSLSNQPQHF. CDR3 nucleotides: TGTGCCATCAGTGAGTCGAGTCTTAGCAATCAGCCCCAGCATTTT.

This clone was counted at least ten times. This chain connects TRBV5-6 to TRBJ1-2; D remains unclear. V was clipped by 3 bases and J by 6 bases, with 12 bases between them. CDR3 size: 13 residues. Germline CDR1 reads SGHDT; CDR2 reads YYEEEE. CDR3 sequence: CASSSPATHGYTF. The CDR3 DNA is TGTGCCAGCAGCTCACCGGCGACTCATGGCTACACCTTC.

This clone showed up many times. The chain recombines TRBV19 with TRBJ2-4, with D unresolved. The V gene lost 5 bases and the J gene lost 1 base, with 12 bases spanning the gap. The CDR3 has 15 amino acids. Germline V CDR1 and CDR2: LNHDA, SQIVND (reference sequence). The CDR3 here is CASSLFSPAKNIQYF. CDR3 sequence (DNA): TGTGCCAGTAGTTTGTTCTCCCCGGCCAAAAACATTCAGTACTTC.

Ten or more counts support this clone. CDR3 loop: CASSLGGGALDTQYF. The CDR3 DNA reads TGTGCCAGCAGCTTGGGCGGGGGGGCCTTGGATACGCAGTATTTT. This chain connects TRBV5-4 to TRBJ2-3, with 9 bases that match TRBD2. V lost 0 bases and J lost 6; bases outside the gene matches: 5. This CDR3 is built from 15 residues. The germline CDR1 and CDR2 sequences are SGHNT and YYREEE (reference sequence).

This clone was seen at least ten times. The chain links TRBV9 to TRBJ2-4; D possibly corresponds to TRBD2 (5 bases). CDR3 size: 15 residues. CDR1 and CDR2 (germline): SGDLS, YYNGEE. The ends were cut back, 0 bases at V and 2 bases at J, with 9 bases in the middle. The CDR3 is CASSVGGVPKNIQYF. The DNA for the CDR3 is TGTGCCAGCAGCGTAGGGGGAGTACCCAAAAACATTCAGTACTTC.

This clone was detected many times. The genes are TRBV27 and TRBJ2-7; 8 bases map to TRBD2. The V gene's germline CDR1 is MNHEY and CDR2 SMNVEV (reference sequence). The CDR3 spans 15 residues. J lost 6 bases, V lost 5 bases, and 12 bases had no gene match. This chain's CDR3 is CASSRRVAGRREQYF. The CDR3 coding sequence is TGTGCCAGCAGTCGCCGGGTAGCGGGACGGCGCGAGCAGTACTTC.